This record concerns one TCR beta chain sequence. The data were obtained in a study of blood T cell repertoires in COVID-19. Study as a whole: Sites across the United States, Italy and Spain contributed samples from acute and convalescent COVID-19.

The CDR3 length is 14 residues. V lost 4 bases and J lost 2; bases outside the gene matches: 4. Looked up from germline, CDR1 is SGHRS and CDR2 is YFSETQ. Source study methods: Nucleated cell counts were estimated from reference gene primer amplification. Profiled with immunoSEQ multiplex PCR; TCRdb holds only in-frame clones, not every one. V and J calls and clone size are copied from that table; D and trimming were computed from the DNA. The data show a few hundred thousand clones, approximately 88% seen once. Participants spanned ages about 18 to 100 years and resided in 20 to 30 US areas. The specimen sequenced was PBMCs or T cells enriched from blood (not recorded which). This sequence was found in a woman aged 40 to 50 with acute COVID-19. The rearrangement joins TRBV5-1 to TRBJ1-1; 8 bases line up with TRBD1. In DNA, the CDR3 is TGCGCCAGCAGCCCTGGACAGGGAAACACTGAAGCTTTCTTT. The encoded protein is CASSPGQGNTEAFF.